This entry describes one T cell receptor (beta chain). Its cognate antigen is unknown. During colonoscopy, one to two rectal pinch biopsies were collected. TCRdb's copy holds only in-frame clones and misses some; the assay was immunoSEQ multiplex PCR. This table has about 11,000 clones, roughly four fifths appearing once. The sample belongs to a study of pediatric ulcerative colitis. General observations from the study: Compared with controls, ulcerative colitis showed greater blood-rectum clone sharing.

Sequencing was done on a sample of gut tissue. This clonotype originated in a girl between 5 and 17 years old who was a control in a study of pediatric ulcerative colitis.

The DNA of the CDR3 is TGTGCCAGCAGTGAAGCGTCGCCTAGCGGGAGGGAAGATACGCAGTATTTT. This codes for CASSEASPSGREDTQYF. This chain joins TRBV6-1 and TRBJ2-3; 12 nucleotides match TRBD2. The junction had 6 bases not matched to a gene; V was cut back by 0 bases and J by 5 bases. Germline V gene lookup returns CDR1 MNHNS and CDR2 SASEGT. The CDR3 has 17 residues.